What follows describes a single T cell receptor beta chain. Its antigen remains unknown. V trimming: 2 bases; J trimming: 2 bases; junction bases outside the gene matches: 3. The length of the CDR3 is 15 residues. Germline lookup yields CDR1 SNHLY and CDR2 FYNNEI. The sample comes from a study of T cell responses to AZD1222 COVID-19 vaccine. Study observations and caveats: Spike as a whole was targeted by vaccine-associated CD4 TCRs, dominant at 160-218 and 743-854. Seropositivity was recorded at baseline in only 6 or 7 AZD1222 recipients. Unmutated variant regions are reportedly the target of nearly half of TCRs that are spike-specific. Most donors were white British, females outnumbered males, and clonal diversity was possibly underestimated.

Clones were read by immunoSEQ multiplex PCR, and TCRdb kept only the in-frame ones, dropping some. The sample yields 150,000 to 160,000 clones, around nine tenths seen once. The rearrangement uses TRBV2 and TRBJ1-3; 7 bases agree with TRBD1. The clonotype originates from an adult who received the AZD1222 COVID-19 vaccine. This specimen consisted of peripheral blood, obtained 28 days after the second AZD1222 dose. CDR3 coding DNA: TGTGCCAGCAGTGAATCAAGGGGGCCTGGAAACACCATATATTTT. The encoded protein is CASSESRGPGNTIYF.